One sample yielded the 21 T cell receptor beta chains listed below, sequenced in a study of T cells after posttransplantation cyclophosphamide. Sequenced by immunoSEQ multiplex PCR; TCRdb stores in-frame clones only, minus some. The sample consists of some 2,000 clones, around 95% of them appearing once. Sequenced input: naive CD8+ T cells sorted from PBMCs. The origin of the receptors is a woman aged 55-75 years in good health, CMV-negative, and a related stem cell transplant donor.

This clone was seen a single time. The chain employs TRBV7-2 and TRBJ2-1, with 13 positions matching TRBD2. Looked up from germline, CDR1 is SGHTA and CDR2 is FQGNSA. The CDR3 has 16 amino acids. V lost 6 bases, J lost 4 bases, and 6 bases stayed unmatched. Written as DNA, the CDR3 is TGTGCCAGCAGACGGACTAGCGGGAGCTTTTACAATGAGCAGTTCTTC. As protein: CASRRTSGSFYNEQFF. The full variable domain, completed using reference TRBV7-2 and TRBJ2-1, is GAGVSQSPSNKVTEKGKDVELRCDPISGHTALYWYRQSLGQGLEFLIYFQGNSAPDKSGLPSDRFSAERTGGSVSTLTIQRTQQEDSAVYLCASRRTSGSFYNEQFFGPGTRLTVL.

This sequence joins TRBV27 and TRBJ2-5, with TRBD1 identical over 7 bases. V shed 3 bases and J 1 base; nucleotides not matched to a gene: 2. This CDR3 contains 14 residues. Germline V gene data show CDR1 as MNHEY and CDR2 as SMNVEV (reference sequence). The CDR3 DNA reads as TGTGCCAGCAGTTTCCGGGACAGCCAAGAGACCCAGTACTTC. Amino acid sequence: CASSFRDSQETQYF.

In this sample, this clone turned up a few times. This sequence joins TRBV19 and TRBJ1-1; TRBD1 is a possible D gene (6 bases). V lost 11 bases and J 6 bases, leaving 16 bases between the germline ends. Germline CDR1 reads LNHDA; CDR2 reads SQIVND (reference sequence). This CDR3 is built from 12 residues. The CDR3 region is CALSSGGSEAFF. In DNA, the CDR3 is TGTGCCCTATCATCGGGGGGCTCTGAAGCTTTCTTT. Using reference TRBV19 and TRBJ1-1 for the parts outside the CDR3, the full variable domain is DGGITQSPKYLFRKEGQNVTLSCEQNLNHDAMYWYRQDPGQGLRLIYYSQIVNDFQKGDIAEGYSVSREKKESFPLTVTSAQKNPTAFYLCALSSGGSEAFFGQGTRLTVV.

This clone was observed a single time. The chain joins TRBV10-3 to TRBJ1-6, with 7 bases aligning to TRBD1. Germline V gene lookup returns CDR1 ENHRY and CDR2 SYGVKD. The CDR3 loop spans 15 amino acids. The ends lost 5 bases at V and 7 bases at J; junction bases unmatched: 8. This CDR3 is CAISPTLGQNSPLHF. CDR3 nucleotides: TGTGCCATCAGTCCGACTTTGGGACAGAATTCACCCCTCCACTTT.

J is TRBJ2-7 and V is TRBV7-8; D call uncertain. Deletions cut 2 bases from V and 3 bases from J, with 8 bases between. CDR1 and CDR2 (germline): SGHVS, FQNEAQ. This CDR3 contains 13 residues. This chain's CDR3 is CASSLLESYEQYF. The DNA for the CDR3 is TGTGCCAGCAGCTTATTAGAGAGCTACGAGCAGTACTTC.

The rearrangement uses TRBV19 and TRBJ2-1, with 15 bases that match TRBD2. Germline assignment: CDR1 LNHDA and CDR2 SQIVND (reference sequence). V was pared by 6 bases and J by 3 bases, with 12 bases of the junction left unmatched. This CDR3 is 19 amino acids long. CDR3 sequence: CASRETGTSGRRLYNEQFF. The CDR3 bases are TGTGCCAGTAGGGAAACCGGGACTAGCGGGAGGAGGCTCTACAATGAGCAGTTCTTC.

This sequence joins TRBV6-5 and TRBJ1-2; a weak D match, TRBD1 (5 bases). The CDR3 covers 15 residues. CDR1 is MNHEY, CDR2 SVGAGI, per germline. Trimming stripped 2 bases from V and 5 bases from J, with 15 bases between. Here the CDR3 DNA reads TGTGCCAGCAGTTACGCGGCCAGGGCCGGATATGGCTACACCTTC. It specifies CASSYAARAGYGYTF.

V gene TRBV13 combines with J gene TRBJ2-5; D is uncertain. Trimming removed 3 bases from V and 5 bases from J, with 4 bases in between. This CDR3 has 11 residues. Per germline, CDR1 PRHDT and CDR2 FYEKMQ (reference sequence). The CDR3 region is CASSFGETQYF. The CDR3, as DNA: TGTGCCAGCAGCTTCGGTGAGACCCAGTACTTC.

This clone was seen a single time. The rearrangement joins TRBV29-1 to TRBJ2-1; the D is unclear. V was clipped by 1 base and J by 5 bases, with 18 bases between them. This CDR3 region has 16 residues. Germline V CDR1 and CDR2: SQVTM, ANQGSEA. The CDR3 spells CSVEVYGLSSHNEQFF. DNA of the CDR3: TGCAGCGTTGAAGTTTATGGGCTTTCATCCCACAATGAGCAGTTCTTC.

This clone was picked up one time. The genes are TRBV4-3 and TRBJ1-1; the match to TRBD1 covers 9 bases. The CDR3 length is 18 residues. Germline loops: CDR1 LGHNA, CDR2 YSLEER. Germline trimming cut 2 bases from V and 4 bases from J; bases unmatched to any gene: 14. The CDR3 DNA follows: TGCGCCAGCAGCCAATCCGGGACAGGGAGGTGGACGAGCACTGAAGCTTTCTTT. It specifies CASSQSGTGRWTSTEAFF.

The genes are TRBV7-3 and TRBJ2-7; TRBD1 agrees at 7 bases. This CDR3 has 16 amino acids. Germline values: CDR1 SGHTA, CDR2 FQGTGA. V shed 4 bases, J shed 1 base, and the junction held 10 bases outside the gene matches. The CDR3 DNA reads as TGTGCCAGCAGCTCAAGGATGGGGACAGAGTCCTACGAGCAGTACTTC. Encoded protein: CASSSRMGTESYEQYF.

CDR3 nucleotide sequence: TGTGCCAGCAGTTTAAGTCAGACTAGCGTATACGAGCAGTACTTC. This codes for CASSLSQTSVYEQYF. This rearrangement joins TRBV27 to TRBJ2-7; 8 bases align to TRBD2. The CDR3 covers 15 residues. V lost 2 bases, J lost 4 bases, and 7 bases stayed unmatched. The germline V gene encodes CDR1 MNHEY and CDR2 SMNVEV (reference sequence).

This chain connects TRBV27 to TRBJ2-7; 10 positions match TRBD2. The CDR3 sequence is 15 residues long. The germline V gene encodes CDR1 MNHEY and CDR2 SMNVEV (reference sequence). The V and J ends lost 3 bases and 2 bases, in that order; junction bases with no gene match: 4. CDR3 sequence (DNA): TGTGCCAGCAGTTTCCAAACTAGCGGGGCCTACGAGCAGTACTTC. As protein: CASSFQTSGAYEQYF.

The DNA of the CDR3 is TGCGCCAGCAGCTGGGACAGGGACTACGAGCAGTACTTC. Translation gives CASSWDRDYEQYF. The chain links TRBV4-1 to TRBJ2-7, with TRBD1 identical over 9 bases. Looked up from germline, CDR1 is MGHRA and CDR2 is YSYEKL. J lost 3 bases, V lost 5 bases, and 2 bases had no gene match. The CDR3 is 13 residues long.

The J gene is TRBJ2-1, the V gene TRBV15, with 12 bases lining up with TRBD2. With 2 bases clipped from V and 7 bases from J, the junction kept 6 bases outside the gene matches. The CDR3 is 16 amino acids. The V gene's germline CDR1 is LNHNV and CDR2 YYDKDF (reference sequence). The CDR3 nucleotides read TGTGCCACCAGCAGACCCGGACTAGCGGGACGGAATGAGCAGTTCTTC. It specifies CATSRPGLAGRNEQFF.

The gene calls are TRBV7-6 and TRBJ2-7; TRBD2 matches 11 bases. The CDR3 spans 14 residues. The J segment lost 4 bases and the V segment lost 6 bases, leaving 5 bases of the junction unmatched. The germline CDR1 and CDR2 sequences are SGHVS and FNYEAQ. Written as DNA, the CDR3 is TGTGCCAGCAGTGTAGCGGGGGGGACGTACGAGCAGTACTTC. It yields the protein CASSVAGGTYEQYF.

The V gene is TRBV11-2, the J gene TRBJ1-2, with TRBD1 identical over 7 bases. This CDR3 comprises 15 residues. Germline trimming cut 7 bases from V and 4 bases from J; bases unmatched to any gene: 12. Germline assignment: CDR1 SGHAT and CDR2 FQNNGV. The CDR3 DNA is TGTGCCAGCACCCTGGGCCCAGGGGGTGCCTATGGCTACACCTTC. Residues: CASTLGPGGAYGYTF.

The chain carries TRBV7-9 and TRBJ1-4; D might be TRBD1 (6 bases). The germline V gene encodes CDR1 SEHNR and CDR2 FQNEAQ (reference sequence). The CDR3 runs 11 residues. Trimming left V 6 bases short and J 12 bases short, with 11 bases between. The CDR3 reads CASSIQGQLFF. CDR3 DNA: TGTGCCAGCAGTATACAGGGACAACTGTTTTTT.

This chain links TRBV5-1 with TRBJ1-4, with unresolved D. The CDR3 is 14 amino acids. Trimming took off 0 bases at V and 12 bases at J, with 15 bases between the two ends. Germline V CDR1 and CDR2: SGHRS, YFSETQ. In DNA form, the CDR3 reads TGCGCCAGCAGCTTGGAGAGCCCTACCTTGGAACTGTTTTTT. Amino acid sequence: CASSLESPTLELFF.

Here the CDR3 DNA reads TGTGCCAGCAGTGATCTACCCCCAGACTTTAAGGAGTTCTTC. Protein product: CASSDLPPDFKEFF. The chain employs TRBV2 and TRBJ2-1; no firm D call. Trimming shortened V by 3 bases and J by 14 bases, and 20 bases separated the two germline ends. In germline, CDR1 is SNHLY, CDR2 FYNNEI. This CDR3 contains 14 residues.

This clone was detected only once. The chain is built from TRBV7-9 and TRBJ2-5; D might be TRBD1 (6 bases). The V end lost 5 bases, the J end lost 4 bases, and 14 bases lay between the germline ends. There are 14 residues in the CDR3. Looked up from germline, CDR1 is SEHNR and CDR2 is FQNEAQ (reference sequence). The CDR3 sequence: CASSPVTGTETQYF. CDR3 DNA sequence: TGTGCCAGCAGCCCTGTCACAGGGACAGAGACCCAGTACTTC.